The clone carrying this T cell receptor beta chain has a count of ten or more. Its antigen is as yet unknown. The record originates from a study of T cell repertoires in cytomegalovirus infection. The CDR3 loop spans 16 amino acids. The V and J ends lost 8 bases and 1 base respectively, with 20 bases between them. In germline, CDR1 is LNHNV, CDR2 YYDKDF (reference sequence). A single record per CDR3 protein comes from TCRdb applying MiXCR to the reads. The sample holds fewer than 1,000,000 distinct CDR3 sequences, roughly 31% seen once. Study-wide results and limits: Dominant in the ex vivo response were TCR beta clonotypes restricted by HLA-C and specific for CMV.

Material: cultured CD8+ T cells from PBMCs, obtained from culture after CMV antigen stimulation. The TCR was taken from a human donor in good health (CMV status not recorded). Some clones in this sample may be carry-over from other donors' samples. This chain joins TRBV15 and TRBJ1-1; no firm D call. The CDR3 region has the DNA TGTGCCACCCGAAAAGACGCCGGCGATGGGAACACTGAAGCTTTCTTT. This gives the protein CATRKDAGDGNTEAFF.